This T cell receptor (beta chain) was captured in a study of T cell responses to AZD1222 COVID-19 vaccine. General study points: Females made up more of the donors, who were largely white British, and clonal diversity may have come out too low.

Method: immunoSEQ multiplex PCR; TCRdb's copy keeps in-frame clones and lacks some. The data contain 95,000 to 150,000 clones, 80% to 95% of them seen just once; the ten biggest clones take up 4% to 5%. Germline V CDR1 and CDR2: MDHEN, SYDVKM. The V end was cut by 5 bases, the J end by 2 bases, with 10 bases between. The CDR3 has 13 residues. Note on this clone: Its matching antigen is unknown.

The sequence was collected from an adult who received the MenACWY meningococcal vaccine as a control. The specimen was peripheral blood, collected 28 days after the second dose of the MenACWY control vaccine. The chain couples TRBV28 to TRBJ2-7; D gene ambiguous. The CDR3 protein is CASSPQVAYEQYV. Here the CDR3 DNA reads TGTGCCAGCAGTCCCCAGGTAGCCTACGAGCAGTACGTC.